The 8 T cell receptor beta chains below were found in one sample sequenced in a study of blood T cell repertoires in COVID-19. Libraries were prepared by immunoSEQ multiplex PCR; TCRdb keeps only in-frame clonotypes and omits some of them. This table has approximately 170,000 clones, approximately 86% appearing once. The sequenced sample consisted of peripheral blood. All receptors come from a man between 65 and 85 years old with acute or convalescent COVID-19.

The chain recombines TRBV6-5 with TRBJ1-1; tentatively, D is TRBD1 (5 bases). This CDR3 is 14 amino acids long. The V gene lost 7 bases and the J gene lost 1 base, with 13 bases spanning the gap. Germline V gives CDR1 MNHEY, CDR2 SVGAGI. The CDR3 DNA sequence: TGTGCCAGCATCACCCCGGGGGAGAACACTGAAGCTTTCTTT. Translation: CASITPGENTEAFF.

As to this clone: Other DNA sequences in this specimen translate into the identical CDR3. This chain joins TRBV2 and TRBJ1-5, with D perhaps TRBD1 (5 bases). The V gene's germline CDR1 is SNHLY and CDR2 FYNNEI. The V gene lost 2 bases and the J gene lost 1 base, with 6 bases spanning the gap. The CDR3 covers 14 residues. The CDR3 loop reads CASSEQGSNQPQHF. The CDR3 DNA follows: TGTGCCAGCAGTGAACAGGGAAGCAATCAGCCCCAGCATTTT.

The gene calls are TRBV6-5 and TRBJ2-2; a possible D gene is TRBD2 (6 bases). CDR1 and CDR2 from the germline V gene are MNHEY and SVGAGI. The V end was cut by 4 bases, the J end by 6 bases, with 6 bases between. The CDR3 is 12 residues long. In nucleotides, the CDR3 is TGTGCCAGCAGTTGGAGGGCCGGGGAGCTGTTTTTT. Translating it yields CASSWRAGELFF.

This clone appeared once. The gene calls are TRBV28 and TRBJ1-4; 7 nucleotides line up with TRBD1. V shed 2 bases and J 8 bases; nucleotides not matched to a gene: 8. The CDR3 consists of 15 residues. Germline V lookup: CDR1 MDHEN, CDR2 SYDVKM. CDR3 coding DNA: TGTGCCAGCAGTTTACCGCAGGGGGAAAGGGAAAAACTGTTTTTT. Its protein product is CASSLPQGEREKLFF.

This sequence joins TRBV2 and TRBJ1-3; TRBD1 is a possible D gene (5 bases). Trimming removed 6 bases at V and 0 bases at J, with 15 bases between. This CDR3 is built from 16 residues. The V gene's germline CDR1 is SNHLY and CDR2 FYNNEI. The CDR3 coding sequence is TGTGCCAGCAGCCCGGGGGAGGGGATCTCTGGAAACACCATATATTTT. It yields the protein CASSPGEGISGNTIYF.

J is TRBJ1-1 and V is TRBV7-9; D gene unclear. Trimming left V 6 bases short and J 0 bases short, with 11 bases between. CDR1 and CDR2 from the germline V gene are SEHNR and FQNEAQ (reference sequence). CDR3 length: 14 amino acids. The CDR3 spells CASSPGIMNTEAFF. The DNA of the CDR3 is TGTGCCAGCAGTCCAGGAATTATGAACACTGAAGCTTTCTTT.

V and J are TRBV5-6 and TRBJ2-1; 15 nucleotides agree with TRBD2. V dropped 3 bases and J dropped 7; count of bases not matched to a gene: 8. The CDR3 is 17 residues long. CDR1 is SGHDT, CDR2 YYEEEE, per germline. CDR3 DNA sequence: TGTGCCAGCAGCTCTCAAGGACTAGCGGGAGGGCCGAATGAGCAGTTCTTC. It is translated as CASSSQGLAGGPNEQFF.

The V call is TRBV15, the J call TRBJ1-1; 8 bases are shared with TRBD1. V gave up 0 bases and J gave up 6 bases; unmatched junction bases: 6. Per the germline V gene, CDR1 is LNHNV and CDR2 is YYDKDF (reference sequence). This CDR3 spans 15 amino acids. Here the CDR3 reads CATSRDPQGGAEAFF. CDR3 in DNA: TGTGCCACCAGCAGAGATCCACAGGGGGGAGCTGAAGCTTTCTTT.